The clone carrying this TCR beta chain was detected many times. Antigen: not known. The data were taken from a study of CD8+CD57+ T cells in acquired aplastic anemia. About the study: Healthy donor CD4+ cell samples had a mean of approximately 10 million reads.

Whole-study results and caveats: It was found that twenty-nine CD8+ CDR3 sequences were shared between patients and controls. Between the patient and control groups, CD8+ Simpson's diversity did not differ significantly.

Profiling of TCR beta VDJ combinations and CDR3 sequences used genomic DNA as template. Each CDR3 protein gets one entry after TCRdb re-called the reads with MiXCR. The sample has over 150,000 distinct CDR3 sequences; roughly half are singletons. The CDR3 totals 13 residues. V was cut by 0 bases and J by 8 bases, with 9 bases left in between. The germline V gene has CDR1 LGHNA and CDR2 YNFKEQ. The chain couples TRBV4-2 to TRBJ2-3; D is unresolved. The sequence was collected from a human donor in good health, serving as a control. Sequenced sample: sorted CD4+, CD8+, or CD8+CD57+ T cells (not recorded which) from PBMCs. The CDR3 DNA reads TGTGCCAGCAGCCAAGATTCAAGCTCTACGCAGTATTTT. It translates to CASSQDSSSTQYF.